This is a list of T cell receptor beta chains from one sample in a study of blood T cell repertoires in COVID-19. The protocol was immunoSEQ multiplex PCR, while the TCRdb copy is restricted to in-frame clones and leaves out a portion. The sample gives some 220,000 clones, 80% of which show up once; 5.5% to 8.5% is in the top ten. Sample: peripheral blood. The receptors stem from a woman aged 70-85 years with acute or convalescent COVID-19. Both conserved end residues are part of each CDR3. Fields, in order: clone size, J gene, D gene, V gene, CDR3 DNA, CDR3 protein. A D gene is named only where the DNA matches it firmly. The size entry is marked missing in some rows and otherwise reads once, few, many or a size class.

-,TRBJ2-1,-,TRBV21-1,TGTGCCAGCAGCAACATGGCGGGGGGGCAGGGAAATGAGCAGTTCTTC,CASSNMAGGQGNEQFF
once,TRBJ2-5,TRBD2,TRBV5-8,TGTGCCAGCAGAGTGGGACTAGCGGCCTTTCAAGAGACCCAGTACTTC,CASRVGLAAFQETQYF
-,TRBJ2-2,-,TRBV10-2,TGCGCCAGCGGCGGCGGAAACACCGGGGAGCTGTTTTTT,CASGGGNTGELFF
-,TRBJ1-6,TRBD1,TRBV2,TGTGCCAGCAGTACAGGGGCGGGGTATAATTCACCCCTCCACTTT,CASSTGAGYNSPLHF
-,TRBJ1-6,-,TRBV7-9,TGTGCCAGCACCAACCCGAGCTCCTATAATTCACCCCTCCACTTT,CASTNPSSYNSPLHF
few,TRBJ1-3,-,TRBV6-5,TGTGCCACCGACACGGGGTCTGGAAACACCATATATTTT,CATDTGSGNTIYF
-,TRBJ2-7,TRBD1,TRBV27,TGTGCCAGCAGTTTCAGGACAGGGGCTGGCTACGAGCAGTACTTC,CASSFRTGAGYEQYF
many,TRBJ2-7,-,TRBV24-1,TGTGCCACCAGTTCAGGGTCCTCCTACGAGCAGTACTTC,CATSSGSSYEQYF
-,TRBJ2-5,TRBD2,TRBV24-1,TGTGCCACCAGTGATTTGCGGGACGGGGGAAGGGAGGGCCAGTACTTC,CATSDLRDGGREGQYF
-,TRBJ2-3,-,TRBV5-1,TGCGCCAGCAGCTTGGCCCAGGGCCCCGGCACAGATACGCAGTATTTT,CASSLAQGPGTDTQYF
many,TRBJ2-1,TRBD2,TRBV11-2,TGTGCCAGCAGCCGTACTAGCGGGGGGGCCTCCTACAATGAGCAGTTCTTC,CASSRTSGGASYNEQFF
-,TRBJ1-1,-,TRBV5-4,TGTGCCAGCAGCTTGGGTCTAGGGGGGGACACTGAAGCTTTCTTT,CASSLGLGGDTEAFF
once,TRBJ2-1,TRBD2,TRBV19,TGTGCCAGTAGCCCGACTAGCGGGGGGAATGAGCAGTTCTTC,CASSPTSGGNEQFF
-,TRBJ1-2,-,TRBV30,TGTGCCTGGAGTGTACACAGGGCTAACTATGGCTACACCTTC,CAWSVHRANYGYTF
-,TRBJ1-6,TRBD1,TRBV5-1,TGCGCCAGCAGCTCACAACCGGGACAGGGAGGAGATTCACCCCTCCACTTT,CASSSQPGQGGDSPLHF
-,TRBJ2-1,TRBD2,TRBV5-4,TGTGCCAGCAGCGTCGGGACTAGATTCGAGGAGCAGTTCTTC,CASSVGTRFEEQFF
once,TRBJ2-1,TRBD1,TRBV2,TGTGCCAGCTTAGGGGCGACAGGGAACAATGAGCAGTTCTTC,CASLGATGNNEQFF
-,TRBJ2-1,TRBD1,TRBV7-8,TGTGCCAGCAGCTCATGGACAGGGAGTTACAATGAGCAGTTCTTC,CASSSWTGSYNEQFF
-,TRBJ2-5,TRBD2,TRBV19,TGTGCCAGTAGTATAGGAAGCGGGGGGGCAGAGACCCAGTACTTC,CASSIGSGGAETQYF
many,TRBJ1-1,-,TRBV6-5,TGTGCCAGCAGCCTCGGGGGAATGAACACTGAAGCTTTCTTT,CASSLGGMNTEAFF
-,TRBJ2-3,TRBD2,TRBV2,TGTGCCAGCACCCTCTCGTGGAGCGGGGGGAAGTATTTT,CASTLSWSGGKYF
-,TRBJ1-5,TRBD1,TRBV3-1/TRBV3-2,TGTGCCAGCAGCCCCATGACAGGGAATCAGCCCCAGCATTTT,CASSPMTGNQPQHF
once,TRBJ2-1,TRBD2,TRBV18,TGTGCCAGCTCACCACGGAACTCGCGGGGGGGAAACAATGAGCAGTTCTTC,CASSPRNSRGGNNEQFF
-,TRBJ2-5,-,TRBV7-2,TGTGCCAGCAGCTTGACACCTTATCCACAAGAGACCCAGTACTTC,CASSLTPYPQETQYF
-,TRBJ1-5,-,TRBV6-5,TGTGCCAGCAGTTATGGAGTCCCTGGAGGTCAGCCCCAGCATTTT,CASSYGVPGGQPQHF
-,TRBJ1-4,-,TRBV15,TGTGCCACCAGCCTCCACCCAGGGGACAAGCTTAATGAAAAACTGTTTTTT,CATSLHPGDKLNEKLFF